These T cell receptor beta chains were read from a single sample in a study of blood T cell repertoires in COVID-19. The data were produced by immunoSEQ multiplex PCR, yet TCRdb's version contains in-frame clones alone and is incomplete. The sample consists of about 300,000 clones, around 84% of them appearing once. Material: peripheral blood. Receptor source: a human donor with COVID-19, enrolled during active disease. The donor label of this sample is uncertain. Each CDR3 is given with its conserved first and last residue. A D gene is named only where the DNA matches it firmly. A row's size may be missing; if present it is once, few, many or a size class.

clone size: NA
V gene: TRBV28
D gene: TRBD1
CDR3 length: 14
J gene: TRBJ1-5
CDR3 protein: CASSTDRGRQPQHF
CDR3 DNA: TGTGCCAGCAGTACGGACAGGGGGCGACAGCCCCAGCATTTT

clone size: NA
V gene: TRBV27
D gene: TRBD1
CDR3 length: 15
J gene: TRBJ1-1
CDR3 protein: CASSFFRTGGTEAFF
CDR3 DNA: TGTGCCAGCAGTTTTTTCAGGACAGGGGGCACTGAAGCTTTCTTT

clone size: NA
V gene: TRBV6-6
D gene: NA
CDR3 length: 15
J gene: TRBJ1-6
CDR3 protein: CASSDDRWGRSPLHF
CDR3 DNA: TGTGCCAGCAGTGATGACAGGTGGGGACGTTCACCCCTCCACTTT

clone size: NA
V gene: TRBV19
D gene: TRBD2
CDR3 length: 17
J gene: TRBJ2-1
CDR3 protein: CASSHRFVAGEIDEQFF
CDR3 DNA: TGTGCCAGTAGTCACCGGTTTGTAGCGGGAGAGATTGATGAGCAGTTCTTC

clone size: NA
V gene: TRBV7-3
D gene: NA
CDR3 length: 13
J gene: TRBJ1-2
CDR3 protein: CASSLSREDGYTF
CDR3 DNA: TGTGCCAGCAGCTTAAGCAGGGAGGATGGCTACACCTTC

clone size: NA
V gene: TRBV29-1
D gene: TRBD1
CDR3 length: 12
J gene: TRBJ1-2
CDR3 protein: CSGSGTGYGYTF
CDR3 DNA: TGCAGCGGATCCGGGACAGGCTATGGCTACACCTTC

clone size: NA
V gene: TRBV18
D gene: TRBD1
CDR3 length: 16
J gene: TRBJ1-1
CDR3 protein: CASSPKAGGVNTEAFF
CDR3 DNA: TGTGCCAGCTCACCAAAGGCAGGGGGCGTGAACACTGAAGCTTTCTTT

clone size: NA
V gene: TRBV15
D gene: TRBD1
CDR3 length: 13
J gene: TRBJ1-1
CDR3 protein: CATARDRATEAFF
CDR3 DNA: TGTGCCACCGCCCGGGACAGGGCCACTGAAGCTTTCTTT

clone size: few
V gene: TRBV7-2
D gene: TRBD2
CDR3 length: 14
J gene: TRBJ2-7
CDR3 protein: CASSLIPSGGEQYF
CDR3 DNA: TGTGCCAGCAGCTTAATTCCTAGCGGGGGCGAGCAGTACTTC

clone size: NA
V gene: TRBV6-5
D gene: TRBD1
CDR3 length: 15
J gene: TRBJ1-2
CDR3 protein: CASSYQDRGNYGYTF
CDR3 DNA: TGTGCCAGCAGTTACCAAGACAGGGGCAACTATGGCTACACCTTC

clone size: once
V gene: TRBV19
D gene: NA
CDR3 length: 14
J gene: TRBJ1-5
CDR3 protein: CASSTTGGNQPQHF
CDR3 DNA: TGTGCCAGTAGTACGACCGGGGGCAATCAGCCCCAGCATTTT

clone size: NA
V gene: TRBV12-3/TRBV12-4
D gene: NA
CDR3 length: 13
J gene: TRBJ1-1
CDR3 protein: CASSKTRGFEAFF
CDR3 DNA: TGTGCCAGCAGTAAAACCCGGGGGTTTGAAGCTTTCTTT

clone size: NA
V gene: TRBV2
D gene: NA
CDR3 length: 14
J gene: TRBJ1-1
CDR3 protein: CASSTVPSNTEAFF
CDR3 DNA: TGTGCCAGCAGTACGGTCCCATCGAACACTGAAGCTTTCTTT

clone size: NA
V gene: TRBV2
D gene: TRBD1
CDR3 length: 13
J gene: TRBJ1-5
CDR3 protein: CASGTETFRPQHF
CDR3 DNA: TGTGCCAGCGGGACAGAGACTTTTCGGCCCCAGCATTTT

clone size: NA
V gene: TRBV25-1
D gene: NA
CDR3 length: 17
J gene: TRBJ2-6
CDR3 protein: CASSEYKGGSGANVLTF
CDR3 DNA: TGTGCCAGCAGTGAATATAAAGGGGGCTCTGGGGCCAACGTCCTGACTTTC

clone size: NA
V gene: TRBV2
D gene: NA
CDR3 length: 14
J gene: TRBJ1-4
CDR3 protein: CASTGVIRNEKLFF
CDR3 DNA: TGTGCCAGCACCGGGGTTATCCGGAATGAAAAACTGTTTTTT

clone size: NA
V gene: TRBV11-2
D gene: TRBD1
CDR3 length: 15
J gene: TRBJ2-1
CDR3 protein: CASSLRQGGYNEQFF
CDR3 DNA: TGTGCCAGCAGCTTAAGACAGGGGGGTTACAATGAGCAGTTCTTC

clone size: NA
V gene: TRBV30
D gene: TRBD1
CDR3 length: 15
J gene: TRBJ1-2
CDR3 protein: CAWSVGGQLVYGYTF
CDR3 DNA: TGTGCCTGGAGTGTGGGGGGACAGTTAGTCTATGGCTACACCTTC

clone size: NA
V gene: TRBV19
D gene: TRBD1
CDR3 length: 15
J gene: TRBJ2-7
CDR3 protein: CASSIRLGQGYEQYF
CDR3 DNA: TGTGCCAGTAGTATCCGGTTGGGACAGGGCTACGAGCAGTACTTC

clone size: NA
V gene: TRBV28
D gene: TRBD2
CDR3 length: 12
J gene: TRBJ2-5
CDR3 protein: CASGTSTETQYF
CDR3 DNA: TGTGCCAGCGGGACTAGTACGGAGACCCAGTACTTC

clone size: NA
V gene: TRBV4-2
D gene: TRBD2
CDR3 length: 18
J gene: TRBJ2-1
CDR3 protein: CASSQGRIGGSSYNEQFF
CDR3 DNA: TGTGCCAGCAGCCAAGGAAGGATTGGCGGGAGCTCCTACAATGAGCAGTTCTTC

clone size: few
V gene: TRBV2
D gene: TRBD2
CDR3 length: 13
J gene: TRBJ2-5
CDR3 protein: CASSGGSVKTQYF
CDR3 DNA: TGTGCCAGCAGTGGCGGGAGTGTGAAGACCCAGTACTTC

clone size: NA
V gene: TRBV2
D gene: NA
CDR3 length: 12
J gene: TRBJ1-2
CDR3 protein: CASSPLGYGYTF
CDR3 DNA: TGTGCCAGCAGCCCACTCGGCTATGGCTACACCTTC

clone size: NA
V gene: TRBV11-2
D gene: NA
CDR3 length: 13
J gene: TRBJ1-1
CDR3 protein: CASSFGGGTEAFF
CDR3 DNA: TGTGCCAGCAGCTTTGGGGGAGGCACTGAAGCTTTCTTT

clone size: NA
V gene: TRBV18
D gene: NA
CDR3 length: 14
J gene: TRBJ2-7
CDR3 protein: CASSSAGGAEEQYF
CDR3 DNA: TGTGCCAGCTCATCCGCTGGCGGGGCGGAAGAGCAGTACTTC

clone size: NA
V gene: TRBV7-9
D gene: NA
CDR3 length: 17
J gene: TRBJ2-7
CDR3 protein: CASSPTGGAGPAYEQYF
CDR3 DNA: TGTGCCAGCAGCCCGACGGGCGGGGCGGGCCCAGCCTACGAGCAGTACTTC

clone size: NA
V gene: TRBV14
D gene: TRBD2
CDR3 length: 16
J gene: TRBJ2-7
CDR3 protein: CASSQGYRLAGPEQYF
CDR3 DNA: TGTGCCAGCAGCCAAGGATACAGGCTAGCGGGACCCGAGCAGTACTTC

clone size: NA
V gene: TRBV5-4
D gene: TRBD1
CDR3 length: 15
J gene: TRBJ2-2
CDR3 protein: CASSFGTGGRGELFF
CDR3 DNA: TGTGCCAGCAGCTTCGGGACAGGGGGCAGGGGGGAGCTGTTTTTT

clone size: NA
V gene: TRBV7-9
D gene: TRBD2
CDR3 length: 15
J gene: TRBJ2-2
CDR3 protein: CASSGGRARNGELFF
CDR3 DNA: TGTGCCAGCAGCGGAGGGAGGGCGCGAAACGGGGAGCTGTTTTTT

clone size: NA
V gene: TRBV7-3
D gene: NA
CDR3 length: 15
J gene: TRBJ2-1
CDR3 protein: CASSLTTGPTGEQFF
CDR3 DNA: TGTGCCAGCAGCTTAACAACAGGCCCCACGGGCGAGCAGTTCTTC

clone size: NA
V gene: TRBV11-2
D gene: TRBD2
CDR3 length: 16
J gene: TRBJ2-3
CDR3 protein: CASSRLAGGLTDTQYF
CDR3 DNA: TGTGCCAGCAGCCGCCTAGCGGGAGGCCTCACAGATACGCAGTATTTT

clone size: NA
V gene: TRBV30
D gene: NA
CDR3 length: 18
J gene: TRBJ2-1
CDR3 protein: CAWSGRGGPSSSYNEQFF
CDR3 DNA: TGTGCCTGGAGTGGGCGGGGCGGGCCTTCGAGCTCCTACAATGAGCAGTTCTTC

clone size: once
V gene: TRBV28
D gene: NA
CDR3 length: 15
J gene: TRBJ2-1
CDR3 protein: CASSFPAGGHNEQFF
CDR3 DNA: TGTGCCAGCAGCTTCCCTGCCGGAGGACACAATGAGCAGTTCTTC

clone size: NA
V gene: TRBV6-1
D gene: TRBD2
CDR3 length: 14
J gene: TRBJ2-1
CDR3 protein: CASSEAQGLVSQFF
CDR3 DNA: TGTGCCAGCAGTGAAGCGCAAGGACTAGTAAGTCAGTTCTTC

clone size: NA
V gene: TRBV28
D gene: NA
CDR3 length: 14
J gene: TRBJ2-2
CDR3 protein: CASKFSTNTGELFF
CDR3 DNA: TGTGCCAGCAAGTTTTCTACGAACACCGGGGAGCTGTTTTTT

clone size: NA
V gene: TRBV30
D gene: TRBD2
CDR3 length: 17
J gene: TRBJ2-5
CDR3 protein: CAWSVRVAGLASETQYF
CDR3 DNA: TGTGCCTGGAGTGTAAGGGTCGCGGGACTAGCGTCCGAGACCCAGTACTTC

clone size: NA
V gene: TRBV19
D gene: NA
CDR3 length: 17
J gene: TRBJ1-6
CDR3 protein: CASSIMGGSSYNSPLHF
CDR3 DNA: TGTGCCAGTAGTATAATGGGCGGGAGCTCCTATAATTCACCCCTCCACTTT

clone size: NA
V gene: TRBV7-6
D gene: NA
CDR3 length: 13
J gene: TRBJ2-5
CDR3 protein: CASSLAGAKTQYF
CDR3 DNA: TGTGCCAGCAGCTTAGCAGGGGCAAAGACCCAGTACTTC

clone size: NA
V gene: TRBV7-2
D gene: TRBD1
CDR3 length: 16
J gene: TRBJ1-5
CDR3 protein: CASSSTGVKKDQPQHF
CDR3 DNA: TGTGCCAGCAGCTCCACAGGGGTAAAGAAAGATCAGCCCCAGCATTTT

clone size: NA
V gene: TRBV7-2
D gene: TRBD2
CDR3 length: 16
J gene: TRBJ2-5
CDR3 protein: CASSQNLAGGLETQYF
CDR3 DNA: TGTGCCAGCAGCCAAAATTTAGCGGGAGGGCTGGAGACCCAGTACTTC

clone size: NA
V gene: TRBV28
D gene: TRBD2
CDR3 length: 16
J gene: TRBJ2-1
CDR3 protein: CASSLGGEVAGVKQFF
CDR3 DNA: TGTGCCAGCAGTTTGGGGGGGGAAGTTGCGGGAGTCAAGCAGTTCTTC

clone size: NA
V gene: TRBV2
D gene: TRBD1
CDR3 length: 15
J gene: TRBJ1-1
CDR3 protein: CASRLRQGSYTEAFF
CDR3 DNA: TGTGCCAGCAGGCTAAGACAGGGGAGTTACACTGAAGCTTTCTTT

clone size: NA
V gene: TRBV6-2/TRBV6-3
D gene: NA
CDR3 length: 13
J gene: TRBJ1-5
CDR3 protein: CASSPLRVQPQHF
CDR3 DNA: TGTGCCAGCAGTCCCCTCAGGGTTCAGCCCCAGCATTTT

clone size: NA
V gene: TRBV19
D gene: NA
CDR3 length: 16
J gene: TRBJ2-7
CDR3 protein: CASSIIDRTSSYEQYF
CDR3 DNA: TGTGCCAGTAGTATAATCGACAGGACGAGCTCCTACGAGCAGTACTTC

clone size: NA
V gene: TRBV7-9
D gene: TRBD2
CDR3 length: 15
J gene: TRBJ2-7
CDR3 protein: CASTKGREATYEQYF
CDR3 DNA: TGTGCCAGCACCAAAGGGCGGGAGGCAACCTACGAGCAGTACTTC

clone size: once
V gene: TRBV11-3
D gene: TRBD2
CDR3 length: 16
J gene: TRBJ2-1
CDR3 protein: CASSLDGLAGVNEQFF
CDR3 DNA: TGTGCCAGCAGCTTAGATGGGCTAGCGGGAGTTAATGAGCAGTTCTTC

clone size: NA
V gene: TRBV5-4
D gene: TRBD2
CDR3 length: 15
J gene: TRBJ2-3
CDR3 protein: CASSFPGRGGDTQYF
CDR3 DNA: TGTGCCAGCAGCTTCCCCGGGAGGGGAGGAGATACGCAGTATTTT

clone size: NA
V gene: TRBV14
D gene: NA
CDR3 length: 15
J gene: TRBJ1-1
CDR3 protein: CASSPSQGGDTEAFF
CDR3 DNA: TGTGCCAGCAGCCCTTCACAGGGTGGGGACACTGAAGCTTTCTTT

clone size: NA
V gene: TRBV4-1
D gene: TRBD2
CDR3 length: 15
J gene: TRBJ2-7
CDR3 protein: CASSQGASGAYEQYF
CDR3 DNA: TGCGCCAGCAGCCAAGGGGCTAGCGGGGCCTACGAGCAGTACTTC

clone size: NA
V gene: TRBV15
D gene: NA
CDR3 length: 19
J gene: TRBJ2-1
CDR3 protein: CATSRAGGSGGGSYNEQFF
CDR3 DNA: TGTGCCACCAGCCGGGCAGGGGGGTCCGGCGGCGGCTCCTACAATGAGCAGTTCTTC

clone size: NA
V gene: TRBV10-1
D gene: TRBD1
CDR3 length: 14
J gene: TRBJ1-6
CDR3 protein: CADLPGQACSPLHF
CDR3 DNA: TGCGCCGACCTACCGGGACAGGCTTGTTCACCCCTCCACTTT